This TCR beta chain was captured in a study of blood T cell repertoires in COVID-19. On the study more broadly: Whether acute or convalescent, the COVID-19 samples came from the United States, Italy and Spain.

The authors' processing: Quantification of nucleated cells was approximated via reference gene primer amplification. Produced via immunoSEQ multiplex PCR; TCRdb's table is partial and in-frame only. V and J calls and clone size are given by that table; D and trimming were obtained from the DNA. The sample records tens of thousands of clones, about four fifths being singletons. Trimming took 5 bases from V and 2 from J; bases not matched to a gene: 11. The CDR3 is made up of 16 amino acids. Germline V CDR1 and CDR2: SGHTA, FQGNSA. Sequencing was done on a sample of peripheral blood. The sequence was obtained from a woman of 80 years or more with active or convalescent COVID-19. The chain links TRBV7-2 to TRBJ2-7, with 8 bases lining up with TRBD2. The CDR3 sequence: CASSQESGGATYEQYF. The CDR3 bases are TGTGCCAGCAGCCAAGAAAGCGGGGGTGCTACCTACGAGCAGTACTTC.